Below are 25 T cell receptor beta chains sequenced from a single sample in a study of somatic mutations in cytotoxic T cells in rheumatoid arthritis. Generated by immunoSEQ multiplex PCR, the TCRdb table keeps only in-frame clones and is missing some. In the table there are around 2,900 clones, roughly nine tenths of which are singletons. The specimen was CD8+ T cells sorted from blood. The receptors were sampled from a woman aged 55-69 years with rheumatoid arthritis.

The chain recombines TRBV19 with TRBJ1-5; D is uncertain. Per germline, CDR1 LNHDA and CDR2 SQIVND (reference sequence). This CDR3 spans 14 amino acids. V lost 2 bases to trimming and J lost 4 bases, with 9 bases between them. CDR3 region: CASSILAKNQPQHF. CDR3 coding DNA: TGTGCCAGTAGTATATTAGCCAAAAATCAGCCCCAGCATTTT.

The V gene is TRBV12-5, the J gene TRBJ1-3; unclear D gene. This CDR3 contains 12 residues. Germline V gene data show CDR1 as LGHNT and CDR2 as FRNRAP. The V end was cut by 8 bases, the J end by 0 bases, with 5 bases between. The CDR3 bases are TGTGCTAGTACCAGCTCTGGAAACACCATATATTTT. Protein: CASTSSGNTIYF.

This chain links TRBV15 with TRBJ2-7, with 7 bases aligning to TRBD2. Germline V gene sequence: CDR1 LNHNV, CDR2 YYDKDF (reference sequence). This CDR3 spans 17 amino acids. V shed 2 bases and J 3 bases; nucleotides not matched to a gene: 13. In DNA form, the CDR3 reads TGTGCCACCAGCAGAACCCCGCCTCAGCGGGACGTCTACGAGCAGTACTTC. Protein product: CATSRTPPQRDVYEQYF.

The CDR3 DNA follows: TGTGCCTCCTCCACATCAAACACCATATATTTT. Translating it yields CASSTSNTIYF. V gene TRBV19 combines with J gene TRBJ1-3; the D is unclear. Germline V CDR1 and CDR2: LNHDA, SQIVND (reference sequence). The CDR3 is made up of 11 amino acids. With 11 bases removed from V and 6 bases from J, the gap between germline ends came to 11 bases.

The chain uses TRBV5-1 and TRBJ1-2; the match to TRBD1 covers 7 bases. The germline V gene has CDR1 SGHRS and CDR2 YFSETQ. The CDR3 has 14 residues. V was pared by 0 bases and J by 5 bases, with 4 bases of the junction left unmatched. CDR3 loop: CASSLVRGWYGYTF. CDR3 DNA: TGCGCCAGCAGCTTGGTCAGGGGGTGGTATGGCTACACCTTC. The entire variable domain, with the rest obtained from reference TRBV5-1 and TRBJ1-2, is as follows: KAGVTQTPRYLIKTRGQQVTLSCSPISGHRSVSWYQQTPGQGLQFLFEYFSETQRNKGNFPGRFSGRQFSNSRSEMNVSTLELGDSALYLCASSLVRGWYGYTFGSGTRLTVV.

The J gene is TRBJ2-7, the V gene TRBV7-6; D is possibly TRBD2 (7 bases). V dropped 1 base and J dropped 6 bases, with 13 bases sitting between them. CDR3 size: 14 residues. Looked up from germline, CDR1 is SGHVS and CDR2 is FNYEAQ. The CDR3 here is CASSLVGGGGEQYF. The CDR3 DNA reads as TGTGCCAGCAGCTTAGTGGGGGGGGGCGGCGAGCAGTACTTC.

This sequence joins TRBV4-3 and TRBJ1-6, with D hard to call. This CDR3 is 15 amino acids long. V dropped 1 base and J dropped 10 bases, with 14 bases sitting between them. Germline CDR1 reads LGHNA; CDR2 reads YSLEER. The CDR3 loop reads CASSQGYGGESPLHF. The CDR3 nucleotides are TGCGCCAGCAGCCAAGGATACGGTGGAGAGTCACCCCTCCACTTT.

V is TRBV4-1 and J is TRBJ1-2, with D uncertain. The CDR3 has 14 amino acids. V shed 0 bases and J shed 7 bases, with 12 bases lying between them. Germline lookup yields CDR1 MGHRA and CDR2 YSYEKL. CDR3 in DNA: TGCGCCAGCAGCCAAGATGTGGGCTTCTCTGGCTACACCTTC. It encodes CASSQDVGFSGYTF.

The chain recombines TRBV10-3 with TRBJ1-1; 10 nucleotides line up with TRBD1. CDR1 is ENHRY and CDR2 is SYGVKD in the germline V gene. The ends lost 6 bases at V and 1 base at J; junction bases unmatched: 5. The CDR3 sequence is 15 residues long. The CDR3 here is CAIRKTGGRNTEAFF. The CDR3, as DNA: TGTGCCATCAGAAAGACAGGGGGCAGGAACACTGAAGCTTTCTTT.

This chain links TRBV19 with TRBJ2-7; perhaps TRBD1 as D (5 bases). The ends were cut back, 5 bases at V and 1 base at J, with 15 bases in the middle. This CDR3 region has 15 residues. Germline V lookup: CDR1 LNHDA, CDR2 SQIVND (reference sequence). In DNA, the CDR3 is TGTGCCAGTAGTTTGGCTCCGGACAAATCCTACGAGCAGTACTTC. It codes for CASSLAPDKSYEQYF.

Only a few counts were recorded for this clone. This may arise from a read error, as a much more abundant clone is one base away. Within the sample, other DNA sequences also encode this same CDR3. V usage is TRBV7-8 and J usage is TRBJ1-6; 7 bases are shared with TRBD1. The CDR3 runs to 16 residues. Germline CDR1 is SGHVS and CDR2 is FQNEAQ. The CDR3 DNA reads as TGTGCCAGCAGCCCGCGGGACAGCTCCTATAATTCCCCCCTCCACTTT. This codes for CASSPRDSSYNSPLHF. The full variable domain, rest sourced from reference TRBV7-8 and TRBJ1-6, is GAGVSQSPRYKVAKRGQDVALRCDPISGHVSLFWYQQALGQGPEFLTYFQNEAQLDKSGLPSDRFFAERPEGSVSTLKIQRTQQEDSAVYLCASSPRDSSYNSPLHFGNGTRLTVT.

The CDR3 is CASSLGGQAYEQYF. CDR3 sequence (DNA): TGTGCCAGCAGCCTAGGGGGACAGGCCTACGAGCAGTACTTC. The chain carries TRBV7-9 and TRBJ2-7, with 8 bases identical to TRBD1. Trimming took 5 bases from V and 2 from J; bases not matched to a gene: 5. This CDR3 is 14 amino acids long. Germline V gene data show CDR1 as SEHNR and CDR2 as FQNEAQ (reference sequence).

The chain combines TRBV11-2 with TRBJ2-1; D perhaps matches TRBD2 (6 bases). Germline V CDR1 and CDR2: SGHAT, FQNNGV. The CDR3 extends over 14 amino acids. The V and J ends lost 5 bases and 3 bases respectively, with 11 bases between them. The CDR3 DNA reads TGTGCCAGCAGCCCGGGACTCGGCTACAATGAGCAGTTCTTC. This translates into CASSPGLGYNEQFF.

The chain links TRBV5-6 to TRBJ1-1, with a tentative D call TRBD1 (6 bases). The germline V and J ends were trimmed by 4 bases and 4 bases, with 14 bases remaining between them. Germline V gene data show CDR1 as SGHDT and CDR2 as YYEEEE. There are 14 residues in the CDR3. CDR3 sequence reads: CASSGTGGLTEAFF. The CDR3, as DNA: TGTGCCAGCAGCGGGACGGGGGGGCTCACTGAAGCTTTCTTT.

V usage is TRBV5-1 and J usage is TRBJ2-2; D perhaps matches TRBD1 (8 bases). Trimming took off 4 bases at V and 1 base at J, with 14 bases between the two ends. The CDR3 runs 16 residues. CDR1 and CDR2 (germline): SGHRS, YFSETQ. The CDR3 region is CASSPTGEGNTGELFF. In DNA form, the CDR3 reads TGCGCCAGCAGCCCGACAGGGGAGGGGAACACCGGGGAGCTGTTTTTT.

CDR3 loop: CASSLANTGGNTEAFF. CDR3 sequence (DNA): TGTGCCAGCAGCTTAGCGAATACAGGGGGAAACACTGAAGCTTTCTTT. The chain joins TRBV7-6 to TRBJ1-1; 8 nucleotides match TRBD1. The CDR3 is 16 residues long. V was pared by 0 bases and J by 2 bases, with 5 bases of the junction left unmatched. Germline V CDR1 and CDR2: SGHVS, FNYEAQ. Filled out from reference TRBV7-6 and TRBJ1-1, the complete variable domain reads GAGVSQSPRYKVTKRGQDVALRCDPISGHVSLYWYRQALGQGPEFLTYFNYEAQQDKSGLPNDRFSAERPEGSISTLTIQRTEQRDSAMYRCASSLANTGGNTEAFFGQGTRLTVV.

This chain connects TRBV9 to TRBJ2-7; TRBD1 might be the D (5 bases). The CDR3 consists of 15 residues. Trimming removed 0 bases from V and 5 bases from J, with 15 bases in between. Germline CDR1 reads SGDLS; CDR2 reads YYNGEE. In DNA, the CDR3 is TGTGCCAGCAGCGTAGGCGCAGGGTTAGGTCACGAGCAGTACTTC. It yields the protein CASSVGAGLGHEQYF.

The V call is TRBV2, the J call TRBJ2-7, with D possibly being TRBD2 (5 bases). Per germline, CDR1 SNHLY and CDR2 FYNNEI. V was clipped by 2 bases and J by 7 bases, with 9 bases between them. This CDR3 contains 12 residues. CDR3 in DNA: TGTGCCAGCAGTGAATTTGGGAGTGAGCAGTACTTC. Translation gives CASSEFGSEQYF.

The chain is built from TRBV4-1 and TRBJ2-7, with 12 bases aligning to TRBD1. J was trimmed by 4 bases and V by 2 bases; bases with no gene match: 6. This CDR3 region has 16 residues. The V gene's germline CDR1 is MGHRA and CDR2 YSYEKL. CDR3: CASSQPPGQGAYEQYF. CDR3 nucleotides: TGCGCCAGCAGCCAACCCCCGGGACAGGGGGCTTACGAGCAGTACTTC.

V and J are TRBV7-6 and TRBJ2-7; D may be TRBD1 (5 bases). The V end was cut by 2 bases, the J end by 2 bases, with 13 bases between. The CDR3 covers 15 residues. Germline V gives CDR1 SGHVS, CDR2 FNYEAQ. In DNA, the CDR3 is TGTGCCAGCAGCTTATTTTATGGGGCAACCTACGAGCAGTACTTC. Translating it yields CASSLFYGATYEQYF.

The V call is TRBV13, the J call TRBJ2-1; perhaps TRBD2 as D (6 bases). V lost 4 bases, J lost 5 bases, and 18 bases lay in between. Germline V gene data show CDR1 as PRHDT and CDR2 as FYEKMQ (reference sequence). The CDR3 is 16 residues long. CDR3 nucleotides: TGTGCCAGCAGCTGGGCCCAGGGCCAGCGGGACAATGAGCAGTTCTTC. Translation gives CASSWAQGQRDNEQFF.

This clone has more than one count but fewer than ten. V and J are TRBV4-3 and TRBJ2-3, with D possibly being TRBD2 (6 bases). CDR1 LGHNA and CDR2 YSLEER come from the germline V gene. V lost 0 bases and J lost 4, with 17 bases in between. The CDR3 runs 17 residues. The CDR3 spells CASSQEEGRRASDTQYF. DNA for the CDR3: TGCGCCAGCAGCCAAGAAGAAGGCCGGAGGGCGTCAGATACGCAGTATTTT.

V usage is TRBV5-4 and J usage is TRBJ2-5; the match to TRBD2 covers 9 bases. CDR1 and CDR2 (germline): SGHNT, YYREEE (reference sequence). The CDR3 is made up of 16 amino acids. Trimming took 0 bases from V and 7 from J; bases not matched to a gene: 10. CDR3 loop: CASSLVAGGRFVTQYF. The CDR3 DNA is TGTGCCAGCAGCTTGGTCGCGGGGGGGCGTTTTGTGACCCAGTACTTC.

CDR3 residues: CASSFPHSGGVGYNEQFF. For the CDR3, the DNA is TGTGCCAGCAGTTTCCCCCACTCTGGGGGGGTAGGCTACAATGAGCAGTTCTTC. The J gene is TRBJ2-1, the V gene TRBV28; 7 bases map to TRBD2. Germline V gives CDR1 MDHEN, CDR2 SYDVKM. The CDR3 length is 18 residues. V gave up 3 bases and J gave up 3 bases; unmatched junction bases: 14.

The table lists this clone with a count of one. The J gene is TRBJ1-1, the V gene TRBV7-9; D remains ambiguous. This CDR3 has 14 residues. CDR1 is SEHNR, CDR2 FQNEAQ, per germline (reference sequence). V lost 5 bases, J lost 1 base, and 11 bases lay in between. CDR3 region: CASSAGFRNTEAFF. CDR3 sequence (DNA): TGTGCCAGCAGCGCAGGTTTTAGGAACACTGAAGCTTTCTTT.